This T cell receptor (beta chain) was obtained from a study of T-cell memory formation after mild COVID-19. Whole-study results and caveats: Shrinking CD4+ clones resided mostly in CM and EM, and CD8+ ones in EMRA. Among clones contracting day 15 to 85, CD4/CD8 was balanced, whereas later expanders leaned CD4+.

The CDR3 covers 14 residues. J was trimmed by 6 bases and V by 7 bases; bases with no gene match: 10. Germline V gene lookup returns CDR1 LGHNA and CDR2 YSLEER. The sample holds many counts of this clonotype. Its antigen remains unidentified. From the 5' RACE reads, TCRdb called clonotypes with MiXCR, one entry per CDR3 protein. Of roughly 130,000 distinct CDR3 sequences in the sample, about 6% were seen once. What was sequenced was PBMCs or a T cell subset sorted from them (not recorded which). The chain joins TRBV4-3 to TRBJ2-3; 7 nucleotides align to TRBD2. This TCR was sampled from an adult woman who had mild COVID-19 (a few samples of this study predate the infection). Cell type and time point are not known. The CDR3: CASKRVAGGDTQYF. The CDR3 DNA is TGCGCCAGCAAACGGGTAGCGGGTGGGGATACGCAGTATTTT.